Sequencing of this T cell receptor (beta chain) was carried out in a study of T cell responses to AZD1222 COVID-19 vaccine (dated by TCRdb to the early 2020s). Regarding the research as a whole: AZD1222 recipients with second doses at about 4 weeks or about 12 weeks were pooled, because spike-specific TCR depth and breadth did not differ between schedules. Trial participants were enrolled by age into 18-55, 56-69 and 70-plus year subgroups, with approximately 160, 26 and 62 TCR-sequenced participants respectively. TCR sequencing was performed for about 240 trial participants, of whom approximately 200 were given two doses of AZD1222 and some 26 were given two doses of MenACWY control vaccine. Overall results and qualifications from the work: Spike-specific TCR breadth and depth rose significantly after two AZD1222 doses compared with day 0 and with MenACWY recipients. The 56-69-year group was small, and its depth increase did not reach significance, likely because of low power. Reportedly, close to half of the unique spike-specific TCRs recognized epitopes lying outside the regions that are mutated in the B.1.351 and B.1.1.7 variants. Conclusions about previously exposed vaccinees are limited, since just five to seven AZD1222 recipients were seropositive for SARS-CoV-2 at baseline. Because no samples from the day 14 peak response were available, repertoires could be characterized only after the peak T cell response. Participants were mostly white British, with more females than males. The authors suggested clonal diversity may have been underestimated. CD4 TCRs associated with the vaccine covered the entire spike protein, and the dominant responses were in regions 160-218 and 743-854.

CDR1 and CDR2 were assigned from the germline V gene (reference sequence) as GTSNPN and SVGIG. V is cut back by 3 bases and J by 2 bases, with 9 bases in the junction unmatched. The CDR3 runs 15 residues from the cysteine to the phenylalanine. Solely the CDR3 DNA is kept, with 45 bases framed from the first base. What this sample's time point label stands for: baseline before first vaccination. The vaccinee samples were drawn from two UK trials, COV001 and COV002, one of which was a single-blind randomized controlled phase 2/3 trial testing AZD1222 (ChAdOx1 nCoV-19) in healthy adults. Trial participant PBMC samples were collected at day 0 and day 28 after the second dose for TCRbeta chain sequencing. On this clone itself: It has no known antigen specificity. Base qualities are not recorded, but no much larger clone differs from it by a single base.

The CDR3 regions of human TCRbeta chains were analyzed by immunosequencing. The authors processed their data as follows. TCRs in the repertoires were compared against a reference library of SARS-CoV-2-specific TCRs that had been generated with the MIRA antigen-specificity platform. Breadth meant the fraction of unique TCRs that were SARS-CoV-2-associated, whereas depth meant the fraction of total T cells that were SARS-CoV-2-associated. Using the MIRA data, every spike-specific TCR was mapped to the spike region that the TCR reacted to and assigned to either a CD4 or a CD8 class. Log10-transformed breadth and depth values were compared by one-way ANOVA with Sidak's multiple comparisons tests. Here the immuneACCESS table is served through TCRdb, limited to in-frame sequences with V and J called. Missing clones are a known gap in these copies; in checked studies unresolved V genes cover under half, and the rest lacks a known reason. That table is the source of V, J and clone size, and D and trimming were worked out from the DNA. The sample table shows more than 85,000 clones, and around 90% are seen once. The top ten clonotypes cover 1.5% to 2% of the sample.

The V and J genes are TRBV30 and TRBJ2-7; 8 junctional bases match TRBD2. This specimen was peripheral blood, taken on day 0 of AZD1222 vaccination. The receptor was derived from an adult in good health. The DNA sequence follows: TGTGCCTGGAGGACCGCGGGAGGCTCAACCTACGAGCAGTACTTC. The encoded protein is CAWRTAGGSTYEQYF.